The 25 T cell receptor beta chains below all came from one sample that was sequenced in a study of blood T cell repertoires in COVID-19. Libraries were prepared by immunoSEQ multiplex PCR; TCRdb keeps only in-frame clonotypes and omits some of them. The table shows around 300,000 clones, with around 87% occurring only once. Material for sequencing was PBMCs or T cells enriched from blood (not recorded which). These receptors came from a woman between 18 and 30 years old who had recovered from COVID-19.

This clone was recorded once. The chain links TRBV7-9 to TRBJ1-1; perhaps TRBD1 as D (5 bases). Germline-derived CDR1 and CDR2 are SEHNR and FQNEAQ (reference sequence). V shed 5 bases and J shed 8 bases, with 15 bases lying between them. The CDR3 is 13 residues long. CDR3 amino acids: CASSRIGGAEAFF. CDR3 in DNA: TGTGCCAGCAGCCGGATTGGTGGGGCGGAAGCTTTCTTT.

This chain links TRBV6-5 with TRBJ1-2; unclear D gene. This CDR3 is built from 14 residues. V dropped 6 bases and J dropped 2 bases, with 13 bases sitting between them. Germline V CDR1 and CDR2: MNHEY, SVGAGI. CDR3 nucleotides: TGTGCCAGCAGCCCACTTACAGACAACTATGGCTACACCTTC. Protein product: CASSPLTDNYGYTF.

This clone was seen a handful of times. The chain carries TRBV6-5 and TRBJ2-3; D may be TRBD2 (7 bases). Trimming took off 6 bases at V and 4 bases at J, with 17 bases between the two ends. CDR3 length: 15 amino acids. CDR1 is MNHEY and CDR2 is SVGAGI in the germline V gene. The CDR3 sequence: CASSLRGEGADTQYF. In DNA, the CDR3 is TGTGCCAGCAGCCTGCGAGGGGAGGGGGCAGATACGCAGTATTTT.

The chain is built from TRBV5-3 and TRBJ2-5; TRBD2 agrees at 11 bases. TRBV5-3 is labeled an ORF, and its function is uncertain. The CDR3 is made up of 14 amino acids. V shed 10 bases, J shed 0 bases, and the junction held 5 bases outside the gene matches. CDR3 DNA sequence: TGTGCCGGGGGGACTAGCGGAAACCAAGAGACCCAGTACTTC. Encoded protein: CAGGTSGNQETQYF.

The chain links TRBV18 to TRBJ2-7; a possible D gene is TRBD1 (5 bases). Per germline, CDR1 KGHSH and CDR2 LQKENI. Trimming pared 4 bases from V and 6 bases from J, leaving 13 bases between. The CDR3 runs 13 residues. CDR3 coding DNA: TGTGCCAGCTCACACGACGCAGGGCCCGAGCAGTACTTC. Amino acid sequence: CASSHDAGPEQYF.

The V and J genes are TRBV7-8 and TRBJ1-5, with 12 positions matching TRBD1. This CDR3 spans 17 amino acids. The V gene end was trimmed by 4 bases and the J gene end by 7 bases; junction bases not matched to a gene: 11. Per germline, CDR1 SGHVS and CDR2 FQNEAQ. CDR3 nucleotides: TGTGCCAGCAGCTACGGGGACAGGGGGCGGTGGTGGCAGCCCCAGCATTTT. Protein sequence: CASSYGDRGRWWQPQHF.

This clone showed up many times. The chain uses TRBV3-1 (or the pseudogene TRBV3-2) and TRBJ2-5; 8 bases agree with TRBD1. The CDR3 has 17 residues. In germline, CDR1 is LGHDT, CDR2 YNNKEL (reference sequence). V dropped 4 bases and J dropped 5; count of bases not matched to a gene: 15. CDR3: CASSPWLSDRAGETQYF. CDR3 sequence (DNA): TGTGCCAGCAGCCCCTGGCTCTCGGACAGGGCCGGGGAGACCCAGTACTTC.

The chain carries TRBV19 and TRBJ1-2; D gene ambiguous. The CDR3 has 14 amino acids. V lost 3 bases to trimming and J lost 0 bases, with 8 bases between them. Looked up from germline, CDR1 is LNHDA and CDR2 is SQIVND (reference sequence). CDR3 in amino acids: CASSIGDSNYGYTF. The DNA of the CDR3 is TGTGCCAGTAGTATCGGGGATTCTAACTATGGCTACACCTTC.

The rearrangement links TRBV2 to TRBJ1-6; D gene uncertain. This CDR3 has 12 residues. Trimming pared 9 bases from V and 7 bases from J, leaving 10 bases between. CDR1 is SNHLY and CDR2 is FYNNEI in the germline V gene. Written as DNA, the CDR3 is TGTGCCAGAAACTCTCCAAATTCACCCCTCCACTTT. This encodes CARNSPNSPLHF.

This chain connects TRBV15 to TRBJ2-5; D is unclear. The V end lost 0 bases, the J end lost 5 bases, and 7 bases lay between the germline ends. This CDR3 comprises 13 residues. Per the germline V gene, CDR1 is LNHNV and CDR2 is YYDKDF (reference sequence). This CDR3 is CATSRDLRETQYF. The DNA of the CDR3 is TGTGCCACCAGCAGAGATCTGAGGGAGACCCAGTACTTC.

V is TRBV2 and J is TRBJ2-6, with 7 bases aligning to TRBD2. Germline lookup yields CDR1 SNHLY and CDR2 FYNNEI. CDR3 length equals 13 residues. The V and J ends lost 10 bases and 7 bases, in that order; junction bases with no gene match: 7. This CDR3 reads CAIREGGANVLTF. CDR3 nucleotides: TGTGCCATCAGGGAGGGTGGCGCCAACGTCCTGACTTTC.

The chain recombines TRBV5-4 with TRBJ1-1, with 8 bases fitting TRBD1. The CDR3 runs to 15 residues. V was clipped by 4 bases and J by 0 bases; unmatched bases: 5. Germline V CDR1 and CDR2: SGHNT, YYREEE (reference sequence). CDR3 DNA: TGTGCCAGCAGCGCTAGACAGGGGATGAACACTGAAGCTTTCTTT. Protein sequence: CASSARQGMNTEAFF. Supplemented by reference TRBV5-4 and TRBJ1-1, the full variable domain reads ETGVTQSPTHLIKTRGQQVTLRCSSQSGHNTVSWYQQALGQGPQFIFQYYREEENGRGNFPPRFSGLQFPNYSSELNVNALELDDSALYLCASSARQGMNTEAFFGQGTRLTVV.

The V gene is TRBV28, the J gene TRBJ1-6; TRBD1 aligns across 7 bases. V dropped 2 bases and J dropped 6; count of bases not matched to a gene: 4. The CDR3 length is 15 residues. Germline V gives CDR1 MDHEN, CDR2 SYDVKM. The CDR3 loop is CASSLTGQSNSPLHF. The DNA for the CDR3 is TGTGCCAGCAGTTTAACGGGACAGTCTAATTCACCCCTCCACTTT.

The sample holds one count of this clone. The chain joins TRBV13 to TRBJ2-3; 9 bases fit TRBD1. The CDR3 runs to 14 residues. V was pared by 1 base and J by 5 bases, with 1 base of the junction left unmatched. Germline-derived CDR1 and CDR2 are PRHDT and FYEKMQ (reference sequence). CDR3 DNA sequence: TGTGCCAGCAGCTTAGCGACAGGGGGAGATACGCAGTATTTT. This codes for CASSLATGGDTQYF.

This clone was seen only a few times. The chain has TRBV28 and TRBJ1-1, with 9 nucleotides matching TRBD1. CDR1 and CDR2 from the germline V gene are MDHEN and SYDVKM. This CDR3 has 17 amino acids. V lost 5 bases and J lost 1; bases outside the gene matches: 11. CDR3 coding DNA: TGTGCCAGCAGTCCTACAGGGGGCGCCTTTAGGAACACTGAAGCTTTCTTT. This codes for CASSPTGGAFRNTEAFF.

The chain employs TRBV23-1 and TRBJ2-7; D remains unclear. TRBV23-1 is given ORF status, its function remaining uncertain. Deletions cut 4 bases from V and 3 bases from J, with 7 bases between. The CDR3 is 12 amino acids. In DNA form, the CDR3 reads TGCGCCAGCAGTCCACACCACTACGAGCAGTACTTC. Encoded protein: CASSPHHYEQYF.

The chain uses TRBV6-4 and TRBJ1-1; 7 bases are a match to TRBD1. The CDR3 loop spans 13 amino acids. Trimming took 7 bases from V and 8 from J; bases not matched to a gene: 10. The germline CDR1 and CDR2 sequences are MRHNA and SNTAGT. CDR3 DNA sequence: TGTGCCAGCAATGTCGGACAGGACCCAGAAGCTTTCTTT. Encoded protein: CASNVGQDPEAFF.

There are many counts of this clone. The chain couples TRBV2 to TRBJ1-4; 8 bases are shared with TRBD1. Looked up from germline, CDR1 is SNHLY and CDR2 is FYNNEI. The CDR3 has 13 residues. CDR3 nucleotides: TGTTCCACAGCGGACAGGGATAATGAAAAACTGTTTTTT. Encoded protein: CSTADRDNEKLFF.

Regarding this clone: A much larger clone differs by one base, so this may be a read error. The chain joins TRBV7-2 to TRBJ1-1; tentatively, D is TRBD1 (5 bases). This CDR3 spans 13 amino acids. V dropped 2 bases and J dropped 1 base, with 5 bases sitting between them. Per germline, CDR1 SGHTA and CDR2 FQGNSA. The CDR3, as DNA: TGTGCCAGCAGCTTACAGGGGAACACTGAAGCTTTCTTT. This translates into CASSLQGNTEAFF.

The chain recombines TRBV11-2 with TRBJ1-1, with a weak D call TRBD1 (6 bases). Trimming stripped 3 bases from V and 3 bases from J, with 8 bases between. This CDR3 region has 13 residues. Germline V gives CDR1 SGHAT, CDR2 FQNNGV. CDR3: CASSLGGHTEAFF. The CDR3, as DNA: TGTGCCAGCAGCTTGGGGGGGCACACTGAAGCTTTCTTT.

J is TRBJ2-2 and V is TRBV6-4; 7 nucleotides match TRBD2. Germline CDR1 reads MRHNA; CDR2 reads SNTAGT. This CDR3 has 13 amino acids. V trimming: 5 bases; J trimming: 3 bases; junction bases outside the gene matches: 0. The CDR3 sequence is CASSSGDTGELFF. Written as DNA, the CDR3 is TGTGCCAGCAGTAGCGGGGACACCGGGGAGCTGTTTTTT.

This sequence joins TRBV2 and TRBJ1-1; 7 nucleotides agree with TRBD1. Losses at the gene ends were 4 bases for V and 2 bases for J; bases not matched to a gene: 7. The CDR3 is made up of 15 amino acids. CDR1 and CDR2 from the germline V gene are SNHLY and FYNNEI. The DNA of the CDR3 is TGTGCCAGCAGTGCTGACAGGGCGGGAAACACTGAAGCTTTCTTT. Its translation: CASSADRAGNTEAFF.

The chain couples TRBV19 to TRBJ1-1; D remains unclear. This CDR3 spans 13 amino acids. CDR1 is LNHDA and CDR2 is SQIVND in the germline V gene (reference sequence). Trimming left V 3 bases short and J 1 base short, with 6 bases between. CDR3: CASSISKNTEAFF. In nucleotides, the CDR3 is TGTGCCAGTAGTATTAGTAAGAACACTGAAGCTTTCTTT.

CDR3: CASSMSRYPNYGYTF. The CDR3 bases are TGTGCCAGTAGTATGTCACGGTATCCGAACTATGGCTACACCTTC. This rearrangement joins TRBV19 to TRBJ1-2, with D unresolved. CDR1 is LNHDA and CDR2 is SQIVND in the germline V gene (reference sequence). V lost 3 bases and J 2 bases, leaving 13 bases between the germline ends. The length of the CDR3 is 15 residues. The variable domain in full, with the rest retrieved from reference TRBV19 and TRBJ1-2, is DGGITQSPKYLFRKEGQNVTLSCEQNLNHDAMYWYRQDPGQGLRLIYYSQIVNDFQKGDIAEGYSVSREKKESFPLTVTSAQKNPTAFYLCASSMSRYPNYGYTFGSGTRLTVV.

This chain links TRBV9 with TRBJ2-7; 10 nucleotides align to TRBD1. The CDR3 is 15 residues long. Per germline, CDR1 SGDLS and CDR2 YYNGEE. The trim removed 2 bases at V and 3 bases at J, leaving 5 bases unmatched. CDR3: CASSVGQGVNYEQYF. DNA for the CDR3: TGTGCCAGCAGCGTTGGACAGGGGGTAAACTACGAGCAGTACTTC.